The entry below gives a single TCR beta chain sequence along with its context. Its antigen is not known. The conserved phenylalanine or tryptophan normally closing the CDR3 is absent here, so this likely arose from a read error. These data are taken from a study of vaccination and CD4 T cells after COVID-19. The overall study: The convalescents comprised six males and four females, two of them Hispanic. Cells received overlapping spike peptides from SARS-CoV-2, HCoV-NL63, HCoV-OC43 and HCoV-229E as stimulation.

Scientists ran DNA taken from cultured CD4+ T cells through the Oncomine TCR Beta short-read assay for sequencing. TCRdb re-called the PCR reads with MiXCR, one entry per CDR3 protein. The repertoire holds around 17,000 distinct CDR3 sequences, with 35% to 45% as singletons. Treatment defined: approximately 9-day PBMC culture with coronavirus spike peptide pools or control peptides (ViraFEST assay). ViraFEST grew antigen-specific T cells using peptide pools, then sequenced TCRs. The specimen was CD4+ T cells from blood, cultured in vitro, collected before SARS-CoV-2 vaccination. The receptor was derived from a human donor who received a COVID-19 vaccine.

CDR3 region: CASSSEAGSGQFS. The CDR3, as DNA: TGTGCCAGCAGTTCAGAAGCGGGGTCGGGGCAGTTCTCC. The rearrangement uses TRBV12-3 or TRBV12-4 and TRBJ2-1; 7 nucleotides agree with TRBD2. Trimming removed 4 bases from V and 12 bases from J; junction bases left unmatched: 9. CDR3 length equals 13 residues.